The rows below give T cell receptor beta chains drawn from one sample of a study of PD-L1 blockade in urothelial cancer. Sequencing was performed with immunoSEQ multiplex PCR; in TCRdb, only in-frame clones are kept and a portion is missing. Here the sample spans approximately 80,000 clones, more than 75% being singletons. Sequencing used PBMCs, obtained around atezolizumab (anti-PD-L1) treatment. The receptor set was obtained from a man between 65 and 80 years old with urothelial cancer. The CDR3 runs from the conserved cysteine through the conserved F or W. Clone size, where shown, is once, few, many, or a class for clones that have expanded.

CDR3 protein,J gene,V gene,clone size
CASSLGPGGITDTQYF,TRBJ2-3,TRBV5-4,-
CTSSPGVEQFF,TRBJ2-1,TRBV1,-
CATSRQIDRNYEQYF,TRBJ2-7,TRBV15,few
CAISNGQPYEQYF,TRBJ2-7,TRBV10-3,few
CASSLGLAGGTDTQYF,TRBJ2-3,TRBV7-9,-
CAISDDSEQFF,TRBJ2-1,TRBV10-3,few
CASSATAYEQYF,TRBJ2-7,TRBV2,-
CASRASGDNEQFF,TRBJ2-1,TRBV6-5,-
CASSEAYARDRVRYGYTF,TRBJ1-2,TRBV2,-
CASSPSGTGTTDTQYF,TRBJ2-3,TRBV7-3,once
CASSVGHDSNQPQHF,TRBJ1-5,TRBV9,-
CASRTRDRGSYEQYF,TRBJ2-7,TRBV2,-
CASSFLSSGANVLTF,TRBJ2-6,TRBV27,-
CASSPDRAVGEKLFF,TRBJ1-4,TRBV7-9,-
CASSSGLAAYLNTGELFF,TRBJ2-2,TRBV19,many
CASSWGTGLGGQETQYF,TRBJ2-5,TRBV27,-